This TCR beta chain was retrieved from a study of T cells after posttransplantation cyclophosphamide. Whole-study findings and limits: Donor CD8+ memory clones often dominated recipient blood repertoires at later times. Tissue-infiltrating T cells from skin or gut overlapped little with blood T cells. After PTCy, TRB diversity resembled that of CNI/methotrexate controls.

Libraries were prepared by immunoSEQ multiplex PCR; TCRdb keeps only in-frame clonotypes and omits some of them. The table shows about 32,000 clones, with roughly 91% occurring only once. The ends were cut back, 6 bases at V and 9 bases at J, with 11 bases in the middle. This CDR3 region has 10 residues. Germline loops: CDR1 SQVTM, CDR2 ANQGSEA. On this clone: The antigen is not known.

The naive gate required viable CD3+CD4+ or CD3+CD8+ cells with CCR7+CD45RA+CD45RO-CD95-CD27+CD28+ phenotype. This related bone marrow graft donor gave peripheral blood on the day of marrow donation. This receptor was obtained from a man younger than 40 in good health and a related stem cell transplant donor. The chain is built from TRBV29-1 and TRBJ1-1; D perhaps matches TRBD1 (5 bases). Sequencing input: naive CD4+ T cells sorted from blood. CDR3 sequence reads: CSVQGMQAFF. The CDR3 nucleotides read TGCAGCGTGCAGGGTATGCAAGCTTTCTTT.